Listed below are T cell receptor beta chains from one sample, sequenced in a study of blood T cells in healthy people across ages. One entry per CDR3 protein results from TCRdb running MiXCR on the 5' RACE reads. The table shows 870,000 or so distinct CDR3 sequences, with more than 25% occurring only once. Sequencing input: blood. The receptor set was obtained from a woman of 80 years or more in good health. Both conserved end residues are part of each CDR3. D genes are given only for firm matches. Size tells how often a clone was seen (once, few, many) or the class of an expanded clone, and some rows leave it out.

CDR3 protein: CASSLPPSTDTQYF
CDR3 DNA: TGTGCCAGCAGCTTACCGCCTAGCACAGATACGCAGTATTTT
D gene: .
J gene: TRBJ2-3
V gene: TRBV7-2
clone size: many

CDR3 protein: CASSSGTGSPEQYF
CDR3 DNA: TGTGCCAGCAGCTCCGGGACAGGGTCCCCCGAGCAGTACTTC
D gene: TRBD1
J gene: TRBJ2-7
V gene: TRBV28
clone size: .

CDR3 protein: CASGGGAQETQYF
CDR3 DNA: TGTGCTTCGGGCGGGGGGGCCCAAGAGACCCAGTACTTC
D gene: TRBD2
J gene: TRBJ2-5
V gene: TRBV6-6
clone size: many

CDR3 protein: CASSTGPARAARDQPQHF
CDR3 DNA: TGTGCCAGCAGCACCGGTCCCGCGAGGGCAGCTCGGGATCAGCCCCAGCATTTT
D gene: .
J gene: TRBJ1-5
V gene: TRBV21-1
clone size: few

CDR3 protein: CAIGEQGGYGYTF
CDR3 DNA: TGTGCCATCGGTGAACAGGGCGGCTATGGCTACACCTTC
D gene: .
J gene: TRBJ1-2
V gene: TRBV10-3
clone size: few

CDR3 protein: CSAYLTSNIQYF
CDR3 DNA: TGCAGTGCTTACCTGACTTCAAACATTCAGTACTTC
D gene: .
J gene: TRBJ2-4
V gene: TRBV20-1
clone size: many

CDR3 protein: CASSENPVTSGAFF
CDR3 DNA: TGTGCCAGCAGTGAAAACCCGGTTACCAGCGGAGCTTTCTTT
D gene: .
J gene: TRBJ1-1
V gene: TRBV2
clone size: .

CDR3 protein: CAWSVARTSGVNNEQYF
CDR3 DNA: TGTGCCTGGAGTGTAGCCCGGACTAGCGGGGTTAACAATGAGCAGTACTTC
D gene: TRBD2
J gene: TRBJ2-7
V gene: TRBV30
clone size: few

CDR3 protein: CASSLQGGETDTQYF
CDR3 DNA: TGTGCCAGCAGCTTACAGGGGGGCGAAACAGATACGCAGTATTTT
D gene: .
J gene: TRBJ2-3
V gene: TRBV11-3
clone size: many

CDR3 protein: CASKPWDTSNSPLHF
CDR3 DNA: TGTGCCAGCAAACCCTGGGACACGAGTAATTCACCCCTCCACTTT
D gene: .
J gene: TRBJ1-6
V gene: TRBV11-2
clone size: few

CDR3 protein: CASSELRNRANEQFF
CDR3 DNA: TGTGCCAGCAGTGAACTAAGAAACAGGGCCAATGAGCAGTTCTTC
D gene: .
J gene: TRBJ2-1
V gene: TRBV25-1
clone size: many

CDR3 protein: CSAAKGLTDTQYF
CDR3 DNA: TGCAGTGCTGCAAAGGGTCTCACAGATACGCAGTATTTT
D gene: .
J gene: TRBJ2-3
V gene: TRBV20-1
clone size: many

CDR3 protein: CASSGDRAGEQYF
CDR3 DNA: TGTGCCAGCAGCGGAGACAGGGCCGGCGAGCAGTACTTC
D gene: TRBD1
J gene: TRBJ2-7
V gene: TRBV7-2
clone size: many

CDR3 protein: CASSPMGRGNTGELFF
CDR3 DNA: TGTGCCAGCAGCCCAATGGGGCGGGGGAACACCGGGGAGCTGTTTTTT
D gene: .
J gene: TRBJ2-2
V gene: TRBV6-2/TRBV6-3
clone size: .

CDR3 protein: CASSYGSMNTEAFF
CDR3 DNA: TGTGCCAGCAGTTACGGCTCTATGAACACTGAAGCTTTCTTT
D gene: .
J gene: TRBJ1-1
V gene: TRBV6-5
clone size: .